The present entry profiles one T cell receptor (beta chain) with its context. Its antigen is still unknown. 60 Vbeta and 13 Jbeta primers were used in PCR. TCRdb's table, derived via immunoSEQ multiplex PCR, lists solely in-frame clones and lacks some. The table includes roughly 150,000 clones, approximately 80% detected once. These data belong to a study of cytomegalovirus exposure and HLA in healthy donors. Whole-study results and caveats: Among the CMV-associated chains, a few were confirmed in vitro as specific for CMV antigens.

This TCR was sampled from a man aged 35 to 55 in good health and CMV-seropositive. The specimen sequenced was PBMCs.

CDR3 bases: TGTGCCAGCAAACGACAGGCCTTAATGATAGAGACCCAGTACTTC. Protein sequence: CASKRQALMIETQYF. The J gene is TRBJ2-5, the V gene TRBV2, with D maybe TRBD1 (6 bases). CDR1 and CDR2 from the germline V gene are SNHLY and FYNNEI. This CDR3 contains 15 residues. The V and J ends lost 7 bases and 4 bases respectively, with 19 bases between them.